This entry describes one T cell receptor beta chain. The data derive from a study of T cell responses to AZD1222 COVID-19 vaccine. Assay used: immunoSEQ multiplex PCR; TCRdb lists only in-frame clones, some missing. The repertoire holds fewer than 200,000 clones, with around 92% as singletons. Germline CDR1 KGHSH, CDR2 LQKENI. CDR3 size: 13 residues. V was clipped by 3 bases and J by 4 bases, with 9 bases between them. The sample was peripheral blood, taken on day 0 of AZD1222 vaccination. This sequence joins TRBV18 and TRBJ1-1; D is uncertain. The origin of this receptor is an adult in good health. CDR3 sequence (DNA): TGTGCCAGCTCACCCACGGGGTTCACTGAAGCTTTCTTT. It codes for CASSPTGFTEAFF.